One and the same sample provided the 10 T cell receptor beta chains below, sequenced in a study of T cell responses to AZD1222 COVID-19 vaccine. The data were produced by immunoSEQ multiplex PCR, yet TCRdb's version contains in-frame clones alone and is incomplete. Of 40,000 to 60,000 clones listed, around 90% are singletons. The sample here was peripheral blood, taken 28 days after the second AZD1222 dose. The receptors derive from an adult who received the AZD1222 COVID-19 vaccine.

The chain joins TRBV4-3 to TRBJ2-7, with D perhaps TRBD2 (6 bases). CDR3 size: 15 residues. Germline loops: CDR1 LGHNA, CDR2 YSLEER. Trimming pared 0 bases from V and 2 bases from J, leaving 11 bases between. CDR3 in amino acids: CASSQDPGGTYEQYF. The CDR3 bases are TGCGCCAGCAGCCAAGATCCTGGAGGGACCTACGAGCAGTACTTC.

The chain joins TRBV27 to TRBJ2-7, with 15 positions matching TRBD2. Germline lookup yields CDR1 MNHEY and CDR2 SMNVEV (reference sequence). This CDR3 has 18 amino acids. Germline trimming cut 3 bases from V and 2 bases from J; bases unmatched to any gene: 8. The CDR3 loop is CASSLLGLAGGSPYEQYF. DNA of the CDR3: TGTGCCAGCAGTTTGTTGGGACTAGCGGGAGGCTCTCCCTACGAGCAGTACTTC.

The chain is built from TRBV16 and TRBJ1-1, with 10 bases matching TRBD1. There are 17 residues in the CDR3. CDR1 and CDR2 from the germline V gene are KGHSY and FQNENV. The J segment lost 4 bases and the V segment lost 3 bases, leaving 11 bases of the junction unmatched. The chain's CDR3 is CASSHLDRGRYGTEAFF. The CDR3 DNA reads TGTGCCAGCAGCCACCTTGACAGGGGGCGGTACGGCACTGAAGCTTTCTTT.

The V call is TRBV12-3 or TRBV12-4, the J call TRBJ1-2, with no clear D. The CDR3 contains 11 residues. The V end lost 2 bases, the J end lost 8 bases, and 6 bases lay between the germline ends. In DNA, the CDR3 is TGTGCCAGCAGTTTAATGAGGGGCTACACCTTC. This gives the protein CASSLMRGYTF.

In regard to this clone: One end of the junction does not line up with germline, which may come from a read error. The rearrangement uses TRBV5-4 and TRBJ2-7; D may be TRBD1 (6 bases). The CDR3 is 12 amino acids. Germline CDR1 is SGHNT and CDR2 is YYREEE (reference sequence). The CDR3: CACSTGNYEQYF. CDR3 sequence (DNA): TGTGCCTGCAGCACAGGGAACTACGAGCAGTACTTC.

The CDR3: CASSLRGENQPQHF. As DNA, the CDR3 is TGTGCCAGCAGCCTCAGGGGTGAGAATCAGCCCCAGCATTTT. This chain connects TRBV6-2 or TRBV6-3 to TRBJ1-5; D is possibly TRBD1 (6 bases). CDR1 and CDR2 from the germline V gene are MNHEY and SVGEGT. Between the trimmed V and J ends, which lost 6 bases and 4 bases, there was a span of 13 bases. The CDR3 totals 14 residues.

The V call is TRBV3-1 (or the pseudogene TRBV3-2), the J call TRBJ1-1; D is undetermined. Germline CDR1 and CDR2: LGHDT and YNNKEL (reference sequence). The length of the CDR3 is 14 residues. Trimming took 1 base from V and 5 from J, leaving 11 bases between them. CDR3 coding DNA: TGTGCCAGCAGCCAAGCCGGGAGAGGTACTGAAGCTTTCTTT. This codes for CASSQAGRGTEAFF.

Of note for this clone: At one boundary the junction diverges from the germline segment, which might be a read error. The chain has TRBV2 and TRBJ2-1; D may be TRBD1 or TRBD2 (5 bases each). CDR3 length equals 11 residues. CDR1 is SNHLY, CDR2 FYNNEI, per germline. The CDR3 DNA reads as TGTGCCAGCAGTGAACAGGGCCACGGGGTCTTC. This codes for CASSEQGHGVF.

This clone was recorded once. This chain joins TRBV28 and TRBJ2-7; tentatively, D is TRBD1 or TRBD2 (5 bases each). Germline V lookup: CDR1 MDHEN, CDR2 SYDVKM. This CDR3 has 14 amino acids. The ends were cut back, 3 bases at V and 6 bases at J, with 15 bases in the middle. This CDR3 reads CASSFLSRGSEQYF. DNA for the CDR3: TGTGCCAGCAGTTTCCTCTCGAGGGGCTCCGAGCAGTACTTC.

The J gene is TRBJ2-7, the V gene TRBV5-1, with D maybe TRBD1 (8 bases). The V and J ends lost 4 bases and 2 bases respectively, with 16 bases between them. The CDR3 loop spans 15 amino acids. Germline lookup yields CDR1 SGHRS and CDR2 YFSETQ. The CDR3 here is CASSPGGTGTYEQYF. The DNA for the CDR3 is TGCGCCAGCAGCCCCGGGGGGACAGGTACCTACGAGCAGTACTTC. Complete variable domain (other parts from reference TRBV5-1 and TRBJ2-7): KAGVTQTPRYLIKTRGQQVTLSCSPISGHRSVSWYQQTPGQGLQFLFEYFSETQRNKGNFPGRFSGRQFSNSRSEMNVSTLELGDSALYLCASSPGGTGTYEQYFGPGTRLTVT.